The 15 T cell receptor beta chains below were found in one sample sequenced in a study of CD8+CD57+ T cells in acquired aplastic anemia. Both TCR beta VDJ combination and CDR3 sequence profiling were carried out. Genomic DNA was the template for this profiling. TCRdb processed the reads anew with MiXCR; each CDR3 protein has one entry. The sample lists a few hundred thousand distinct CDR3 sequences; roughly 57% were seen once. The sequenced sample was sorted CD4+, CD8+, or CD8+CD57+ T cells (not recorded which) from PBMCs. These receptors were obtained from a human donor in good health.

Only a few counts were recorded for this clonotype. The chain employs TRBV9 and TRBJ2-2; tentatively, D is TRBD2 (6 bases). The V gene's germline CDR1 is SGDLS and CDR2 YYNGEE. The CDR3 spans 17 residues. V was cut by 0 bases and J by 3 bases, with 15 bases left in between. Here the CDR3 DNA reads TGTGCCAGCAGCGTAGCCAGCGGGCCTAGGTACACCGGGGAGCTGTTTTTT. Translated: CASSVASGPRYTGELFF.

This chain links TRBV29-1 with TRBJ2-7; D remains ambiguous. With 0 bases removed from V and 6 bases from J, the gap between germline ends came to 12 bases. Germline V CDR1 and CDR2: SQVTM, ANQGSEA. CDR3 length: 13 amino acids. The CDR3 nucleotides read TGCAGCGTTGAAGATGAGCCCCGGCGCGAGCAGTACTTC. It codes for CSVEDEPRREQYF.

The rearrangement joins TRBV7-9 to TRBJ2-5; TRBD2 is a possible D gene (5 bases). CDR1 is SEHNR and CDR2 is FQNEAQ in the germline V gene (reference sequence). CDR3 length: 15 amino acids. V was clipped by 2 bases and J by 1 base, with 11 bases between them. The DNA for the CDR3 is TGTGCCAGCAGCTTAAGCGGTAGCCTCCAAGAGACCCAGTACTTC. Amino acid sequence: CASSLSGSLQETQYF.

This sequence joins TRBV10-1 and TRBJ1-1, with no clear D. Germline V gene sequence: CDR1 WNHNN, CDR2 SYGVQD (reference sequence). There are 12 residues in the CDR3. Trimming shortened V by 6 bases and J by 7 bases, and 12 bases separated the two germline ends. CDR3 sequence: CASSGSTGEAFF. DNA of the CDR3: TGCGCCAGCAGCGGATCTACGGGTGAAGCTTTCTTT.

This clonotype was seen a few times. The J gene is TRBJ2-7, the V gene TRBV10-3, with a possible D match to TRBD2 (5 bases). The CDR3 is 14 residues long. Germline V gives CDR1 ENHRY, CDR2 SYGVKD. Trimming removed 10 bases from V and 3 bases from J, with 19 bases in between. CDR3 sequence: CATVLGDHYYEQYF. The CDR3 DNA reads TGTGCCACCGTTCTCGGGGATCACTACTACGAGCAGTACTTC.

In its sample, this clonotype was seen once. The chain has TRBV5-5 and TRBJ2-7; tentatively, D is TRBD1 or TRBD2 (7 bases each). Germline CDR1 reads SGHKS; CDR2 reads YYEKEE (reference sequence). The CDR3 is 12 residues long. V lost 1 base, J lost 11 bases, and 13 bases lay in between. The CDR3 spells CASSLMTGREYF. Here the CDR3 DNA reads TGTGCCAGCAGCTTGATGACAGGGAGGGAGTACTTC.

The CDR3 DNA is TGTGCCAGCAGCTTATCCCTCATGAACACTGAAGCTTTCTTT. Amino acids: CASSLSLMNTEAFF. The chain couples TRBV11-2 to TRBJ1-1; D not resolved. The V gene's germline CDR1 is SGHAT and CDR2 FQNNGV. Trimming stripped 2 bases from V and 0 bases from J, with 7 bases between. The CDR3 has 14 residues. Filled out from reference TRBV11-2 and TRBJ1-1, the complete variable domain reads EAGVAQSPRYKIIEKRQSVAFWCNPISGHATLYWYQQILGQGPKLLIQFQNNGVVDDSQLPKDRFSAERLKGVDSTLKIQPAKLEDSAVYLCASSLSLMNTEAFFGQGTRLTVV.

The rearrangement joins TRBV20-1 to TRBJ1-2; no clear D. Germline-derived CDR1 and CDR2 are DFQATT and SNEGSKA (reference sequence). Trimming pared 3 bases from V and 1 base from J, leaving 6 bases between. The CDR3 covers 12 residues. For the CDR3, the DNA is TGCAGTGCTAGGTGTATTAACTATGGCTACACCTTC. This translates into CSARCINYGYTF.

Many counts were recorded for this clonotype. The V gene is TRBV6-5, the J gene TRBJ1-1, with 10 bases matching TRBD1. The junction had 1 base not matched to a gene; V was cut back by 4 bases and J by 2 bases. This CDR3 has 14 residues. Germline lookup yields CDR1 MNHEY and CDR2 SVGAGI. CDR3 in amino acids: CASSSTGGNTEAFF. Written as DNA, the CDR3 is TGTGCCAGCAGTTCGACAGGGGGCAACACTGAAGCTTTCTTT.

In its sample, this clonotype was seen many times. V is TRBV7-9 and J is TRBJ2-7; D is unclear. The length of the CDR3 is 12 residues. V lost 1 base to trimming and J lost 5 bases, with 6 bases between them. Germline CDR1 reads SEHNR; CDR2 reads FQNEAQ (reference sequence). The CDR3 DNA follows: TGTGCCAGCAGCTTAGAGGTCAACGAGCAGTACTTC. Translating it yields CASSLEVNEQYF.

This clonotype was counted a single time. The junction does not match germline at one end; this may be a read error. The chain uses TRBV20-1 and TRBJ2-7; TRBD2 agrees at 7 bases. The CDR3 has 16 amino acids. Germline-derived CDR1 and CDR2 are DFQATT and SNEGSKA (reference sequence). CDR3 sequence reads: CSTRAPGGGRGYEQYF. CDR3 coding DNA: TGCAGTACTAGGGCCCCAGGAGGCGGGAGAGGCTACGAGCAGTACTTC.

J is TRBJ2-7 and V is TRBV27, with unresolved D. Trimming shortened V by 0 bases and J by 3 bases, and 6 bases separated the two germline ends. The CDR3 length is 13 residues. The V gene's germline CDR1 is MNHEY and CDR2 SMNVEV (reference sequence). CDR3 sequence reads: CASSLSENYEQYF. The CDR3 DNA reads TGTGCCAGCAGTTTATCAGAGAACTACGAGCAGTACTTC.

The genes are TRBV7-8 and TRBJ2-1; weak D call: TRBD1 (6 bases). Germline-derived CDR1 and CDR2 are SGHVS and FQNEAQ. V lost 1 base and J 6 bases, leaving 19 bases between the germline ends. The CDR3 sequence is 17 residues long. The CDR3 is CASSLVGTTNPINEQFF. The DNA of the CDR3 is TGTGCCAGCAGCTTAGTTGGGACAACTAACCCTATCAATGAGCAGTTCTTC.

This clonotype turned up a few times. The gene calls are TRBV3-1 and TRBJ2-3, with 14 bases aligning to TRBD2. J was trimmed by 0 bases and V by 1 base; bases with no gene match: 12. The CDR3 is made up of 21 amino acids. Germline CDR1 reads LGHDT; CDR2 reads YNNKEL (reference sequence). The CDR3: CASSQGTSGGHDYTSTDTQYF. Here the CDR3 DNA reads TGTGCCAGCAGCCAAGGGACTAGCGGGGGGCATGATTACACTAGCACAGATACGCAGTATTTT.

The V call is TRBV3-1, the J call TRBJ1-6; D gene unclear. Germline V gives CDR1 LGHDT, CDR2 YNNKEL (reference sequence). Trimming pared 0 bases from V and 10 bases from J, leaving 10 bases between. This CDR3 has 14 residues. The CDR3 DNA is TGTGCCAGCAGCCAAGATGGGCGTTCCTCACCCCTCCACTTT. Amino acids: CASSQDGRSSPLHF.